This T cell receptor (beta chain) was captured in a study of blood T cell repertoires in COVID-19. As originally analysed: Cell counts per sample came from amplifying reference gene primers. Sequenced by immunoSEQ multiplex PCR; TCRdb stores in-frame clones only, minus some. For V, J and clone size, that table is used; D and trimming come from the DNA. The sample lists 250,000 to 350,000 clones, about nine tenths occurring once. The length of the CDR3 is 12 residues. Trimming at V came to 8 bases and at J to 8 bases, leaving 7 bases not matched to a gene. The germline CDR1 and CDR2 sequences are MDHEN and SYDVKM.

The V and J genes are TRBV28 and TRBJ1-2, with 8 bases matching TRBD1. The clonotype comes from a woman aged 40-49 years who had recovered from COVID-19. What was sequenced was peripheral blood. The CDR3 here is CASYDRGEGYTF. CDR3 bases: TGTGCCAGCTACGACAGGGGAGAAGGCTACACCTTC.